This TCR beta chain was recorded in a study of vaccination and CD4 T cells after COVID-19. The CDR3 covers 14 residues. Germline CDR1 MNHEY, CDR2 SVGEGT. V was shortened by 6 bases and J by 2 bases, with 13 bases between the two germline ends. As for treatment: approximately nine-day PBMC culture with coronavirus spike peptide pools or control peptides (ViraFEST assay). Every well contained around 2.2 million PBMCs, which were grown with about 9.3 IU/ml IL-2 and approximately 9.4 ug/ml peptide pools. Fresh medium (containing IL-2) replaced half the medium on days 3 and 7. The assay that was used to sequence DNA from cultured CD4+ T cells was the Oncomine TCR Beta short-read assay. TCRdb reprocessed the PCR reads with MiXCR, giving one entry per CDR3 protein. The data show 10,000 to 13,000 distinct CDR3 sequences, with less than 40% seen just once and more than 7% held by the top ten. In its sample, this clonotype was seen a few times. The target antigen is unknown.

The sequence was collected from a human donor who had recovered from COVID-19. The chain couples TRBV6-2 or TRBV6-3 to TRBJ1-1; maybe TRBD1 (5 bases). The material sequenced was CD4+ T cells from blood, cultured in vitro. The CDR3, as DNA: TGTGCCAGCAGGTTAAAGGGGCTAAACACTGAAGCTTTCTTT. Translating gives CASRLKGLNTEAFF.